Below, one TCR beta chain is given with its context. The clone's antigen remains unknown. No base qualities exist here, and no much larger clone lies one base off it. The CDR3 spans 14 residues, from the cysteine through the phenylalanine. Just the 42-base CDR3 DNA is kept, in frame starting at base 1. The germline ends are 15 bases apart after V is trimmed by 6 bases and J by 4 bases. CDR1 and CDR2, per the germline V gene, are SGHTA and FQGNSA. Receptor amplification or capture employed multiplex PCR. Sequencer: Illumina HiSeq 4000. TCR beta libraries were built with iRepertoire HTBI primers and Arm-PCR amplification of CDR3 regions. PCR products were gel purified before sequencing. The published analysis was carried out like this. A total of roughly 58 TRBV and some 13 TRBJ segments were identified across samples and were used for gene usage analysis of CDR3 amino acid clonotypes. Filtered high-quality paired reads were merged into contigs using COPE and FqMerger. BLAST was used to align contigs to IMGT TRBV, TRBD and TRBJ reference genes, and CDR3 was defined according to IMGT. Clonotypes above 0.1% frequency were classified as highly expanded clones. Shannon entropy was used to measure repertoire diversity, and the Gini coefficient was used to measure V-J evenness. A clonotype found in more than one individual was treated as public. Clones were called with MiXCR by TCRdb after fastp trimmed the public reads at Q25, and only in-frame beta chains were retained. A single entry per CDR3 protein holds the most common genes and DNA from its merged rows. TCRdb's processing, not the authors', yielded these V and J calls. Counted in this sample were roughly 360,000 distinct CDR3 sequences; approximately 12% of them appeared once. The top ten clonotypes cover 15% to 20% of the sample.

The time point tag for this specimen amounts to: newly diagnosed GD, antithyroid drugs for less than 3 months. For both TCR sequencing and RNA sequencing, RNA was extracted from PBMCs in TRIzol. The diagnosis of Graves' disease was made according to American Thyroid Association guidelines. The patients came from an endocrinology department in Xi'an, China. From each patient, about 9 milliliters of peripheral blood was collected into an EDTA anticoagulant tube. Ficoll Paque Plus density gradient separation was used to isolate PBMCs, and no additional T cell sorting was done. An Agilent 2100 Bioanalyzer and agarose gel were used to assess RNA quality, and a NanoDrop 2000 was used to measure RNA concentration. This sample was included in a study of regulatory T cells in long-lasting Graves disease (dated by TCRdb to the early 2020s). Regarding the complete study: Newly diagnosed Graves' disease patients had taken antithyroid drugs for less than 3 months. Patients with persistent Graves' disease were compared with patients with newly diagnosed Graves' disease using TCR sequencing and RNA sequencing of peripheral blood. The study was registered as a clinical trial and conducted in China. A total of roughly 35 samples underwent TCR sequencing: about 13 from persistent and roughly 20 from newly diagnosed Graves' disease patients.

Findings and caveats that apply to the study as a whole: Sequencing and analysis were limited to the TCR beta chain. The authors acknowledged the small sample size as a limitation that may reduce accuracy. More public clonotypes were shared among persistent patients (under 3,000) than among newly diagnosed patients (966). Persistent disease showed preferential use of TRBV28, TRBJ1-2 and TRBJ2-5, whereas newly diagnosed disease favored TRBV20-1 and TRBJ2-1. Lower TCR Shannon entropy and fewer highly expanded clones were observed in persistent Graves' disease patients than in newly diagnosed patients, which suggested clonal expansion. Only peripheral blood was studied, because thyroid tissue, the primary lesion, was inaccessible.

Separately, the same data were catalogued under a study of T cells in Graves' hyperthyroidism and ophthalmopathy. As the second study states: A patient counted as having stable Graves' hyperthyroidism if no progression to ophthalmopathy occurred over 18 months of follow-up. The hyperthyroidism patients were between 18 and 65 years old and newly diagnosed, with a disease duration of less than 2 months. Patients with uncontrolled infections, other autoimmune diseases, pregnancy or lactation were excluded. Diagnoses relied on clinical symptoms, serum thyroxine and TRAb, thyroid ultrasound and orbital computed tomography. The first round of RT-PCR for the TCR CDR3 was performed with the HTBI primer set and the Qiagen OneStep RT-PCR kit. Most expanded thyroid clonotypes (frequency above 0.001) were also detected in blood, a finding suggesting that blood repertoires may reflect thyroid immune responses. Ophthalmopathy was separated from stable hyperthyroidism by a 13 V-J signature model, with 85% to 90% sensitivity and about 81% specificity obtained in cross-validation and 80%/75% obtained in testing. In validation, progression to ophthalmopathy was predicted by the model with 65% to 71% sensitivity and just over 72% specificity, a median of about 6.4 months before onset. A discovery cohort of about 96 patients, 43 with Graves' ophthalmopathy and about 60 with stable Graves' hyperthyroidism, was used to find distinguishing TCR V-J signatures. Prospective prediction of ophthalmopathy was tested in an independent validation cohort of some 19 hyperthyroidism patients and around 16 patients who later progressed to ophthalmopathy. The roughly 100 discovery patients were randomly divided into training and test sets at a 7:3 ratio. In addition, the study compared T-cell repertoires in thyroid tissue and in blood from roughly six Graves' hyperthyroidism patients. Once sampling was done, hyperthyroidism patients were given methimazole at a starting dose of 30 mg daily, whereas ophthalmopathy patients were given high-dose intravenous methylprednisolone. The libraries were constructed in a second round of multiplex PCR and then size-selected and purified. Paired-end sequencing of the libraries was performed with 100 bp reads on an Illumina HiSeq2000. SOAPnuke was used to process the raw data, throwing out any read that contained adapters or uncalled bases, had a mean Phred below 15, or lacked an exact constant-primer or identifier match. COPE v1.2.5 was used to merge high-quality paired reads, and clonotypes were defined as unique nucleotide sequences. MiTCR v1.1 was used to align the clonotypes against IMGT TRBV, TRBD and TRBJ reference segments. Analysis was restricted to V-J combinations with a frequency above 0.0001, which covered approximately 99% of repertoires. The TCS score was defined as F50 (clonal expansion) divided by E x V (chaos), with BLOSUM62-based TCRdist calculated between CDR3 peptides within each V-J. Welch's t-statistics and random forest reduced several hundred V-J features to roughly 13, which were used in a naive Bayes classifier (R e1071). Sample size was not statistically predetermined, and blinding of investigators to group allocation was not performed. The paper describes TCR Vbeta CDR3 sequencing of 135 peripheral blood samples, made up of roughly 45 ophthalmopathy patients, roughly 72 hyperthyroidism patients and roughly 17 progressor patients.

The chain uses TRBV7-2 and TRBJ1-2; the D segment cannot be called with confidence. The material sequenced was peripheral blood mononuclear cells (PBMCs), taken at new diagnosis, from a patient treated with antithyroid drugs. The sequence was collected from a woman aged 18-29 years with Graves disease. Donor details come from another sample of the same person, matched by shared clones. The bases are TGTGCCAGCAGTTACCATACGGAGGTCTATGGCTACACCTTC. Its protein product is CASSYHTEVYGYTF.